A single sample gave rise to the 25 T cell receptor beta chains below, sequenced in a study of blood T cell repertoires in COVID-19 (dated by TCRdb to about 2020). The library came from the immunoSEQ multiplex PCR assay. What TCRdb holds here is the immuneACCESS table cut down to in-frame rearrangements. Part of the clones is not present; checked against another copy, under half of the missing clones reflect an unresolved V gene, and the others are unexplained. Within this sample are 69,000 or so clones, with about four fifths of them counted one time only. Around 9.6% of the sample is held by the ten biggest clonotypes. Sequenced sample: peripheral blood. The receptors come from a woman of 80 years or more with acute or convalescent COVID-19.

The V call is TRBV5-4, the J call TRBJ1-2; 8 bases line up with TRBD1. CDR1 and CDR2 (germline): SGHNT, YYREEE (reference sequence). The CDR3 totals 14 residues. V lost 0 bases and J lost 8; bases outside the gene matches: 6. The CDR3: CASSLGVDREGYTF. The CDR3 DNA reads TGTGCCAGCAGCTTGGGGGTGGACAGGGAAGGCTACACCTTC.

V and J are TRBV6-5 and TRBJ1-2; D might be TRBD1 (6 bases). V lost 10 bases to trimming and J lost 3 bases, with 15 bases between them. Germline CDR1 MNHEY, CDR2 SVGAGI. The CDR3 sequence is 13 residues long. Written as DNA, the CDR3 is TGTGCCACACCGAAACAGGGCTACTATGGCTACACCTTC. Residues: CATPKQGYYGYTF.

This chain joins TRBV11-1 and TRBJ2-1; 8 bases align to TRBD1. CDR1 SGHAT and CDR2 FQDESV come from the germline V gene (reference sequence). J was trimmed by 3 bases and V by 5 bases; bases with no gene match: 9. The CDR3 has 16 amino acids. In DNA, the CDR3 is TGTGCCAGCAGCGAAACCGGGACAGGAATCTACAATGAGCAGTTCTTC. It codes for CASSETGTGIYNEQFF.

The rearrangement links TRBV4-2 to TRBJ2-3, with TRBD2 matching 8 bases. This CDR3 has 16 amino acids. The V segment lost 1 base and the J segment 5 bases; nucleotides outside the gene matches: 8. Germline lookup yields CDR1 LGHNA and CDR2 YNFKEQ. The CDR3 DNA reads TGTGCCAGCAGCCAAGGGAATAGCGGGGTCGGAGATACGCAGTATTTT. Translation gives CASSQGNSGVGDTQYF.

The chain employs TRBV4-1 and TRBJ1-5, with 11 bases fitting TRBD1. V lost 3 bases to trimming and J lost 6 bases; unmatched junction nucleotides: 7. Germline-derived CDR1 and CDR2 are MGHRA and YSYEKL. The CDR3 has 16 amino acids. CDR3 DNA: TGCGCCAGCAGCCACGAAATGGGACAGGGGGGTCAGCCCCAGCATTTT. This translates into CASSHEMGQGGQPQHF.

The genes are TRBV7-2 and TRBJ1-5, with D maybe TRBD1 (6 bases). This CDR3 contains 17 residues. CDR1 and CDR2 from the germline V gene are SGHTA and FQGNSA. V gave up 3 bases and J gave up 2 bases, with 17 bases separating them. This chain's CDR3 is CASSFLNSGVGNQPQHF. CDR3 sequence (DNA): TGTGCCAGCAGCTTCTTAAACTCAGGGGTTGGCAATCAGCCCCAGCATTTT.

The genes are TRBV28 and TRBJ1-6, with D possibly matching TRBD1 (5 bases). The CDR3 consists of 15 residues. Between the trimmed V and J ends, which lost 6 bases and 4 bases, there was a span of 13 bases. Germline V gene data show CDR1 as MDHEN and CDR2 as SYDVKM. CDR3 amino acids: CASRAGSSYNSPLHF. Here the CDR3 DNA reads TGTGCCAGCAGAGCAGGGTCGTCTTATAATTCACCCCTCCACTTT.

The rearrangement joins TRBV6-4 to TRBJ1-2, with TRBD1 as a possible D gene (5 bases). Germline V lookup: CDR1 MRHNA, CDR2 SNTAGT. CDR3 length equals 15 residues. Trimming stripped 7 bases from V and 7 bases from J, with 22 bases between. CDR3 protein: CASTSETGTYGGYTF. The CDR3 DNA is TGTGCCAGCACCTCGGAAACAGGAACCTATGGTGGCTACACCTTC.

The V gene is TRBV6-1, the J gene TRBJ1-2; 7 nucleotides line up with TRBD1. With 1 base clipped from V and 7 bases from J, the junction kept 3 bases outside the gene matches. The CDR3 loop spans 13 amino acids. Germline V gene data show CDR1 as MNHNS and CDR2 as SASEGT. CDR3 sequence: CASSEGAGGGYTF. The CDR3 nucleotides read TGTGCCAGCAGTGAAGGGGCAGGGGGTGGCTACACCTTC.

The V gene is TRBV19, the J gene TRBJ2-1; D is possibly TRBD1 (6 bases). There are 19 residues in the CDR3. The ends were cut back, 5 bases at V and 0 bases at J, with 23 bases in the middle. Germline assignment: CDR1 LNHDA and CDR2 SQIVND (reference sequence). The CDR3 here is CASSFSGTTSGSSYNEQFF. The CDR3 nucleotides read TGTGCCAGTAGTTTCTCCGGGACAACCTCTGGGAGCTCCTACAATGAGCAGTTCTTC.

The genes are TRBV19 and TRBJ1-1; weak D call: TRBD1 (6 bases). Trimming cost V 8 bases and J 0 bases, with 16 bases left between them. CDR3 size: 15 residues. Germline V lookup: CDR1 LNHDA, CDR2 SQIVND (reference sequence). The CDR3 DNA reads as TGTGCCAGTTCAAAATACAGGGCTATGAACACTGAAGCTTTCTTT. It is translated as CASSKYRAMNTEAFF.

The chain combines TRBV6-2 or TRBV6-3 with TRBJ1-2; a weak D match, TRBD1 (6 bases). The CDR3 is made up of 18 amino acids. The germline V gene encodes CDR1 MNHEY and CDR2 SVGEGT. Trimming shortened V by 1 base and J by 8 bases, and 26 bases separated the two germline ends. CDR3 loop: CASSYLTGSSTSRGGYTF. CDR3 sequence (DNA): TGTGCCAGCAGTTACTTGACTGGCTCCTCTACGAGCAGGGGCGGCTACACCTTC.

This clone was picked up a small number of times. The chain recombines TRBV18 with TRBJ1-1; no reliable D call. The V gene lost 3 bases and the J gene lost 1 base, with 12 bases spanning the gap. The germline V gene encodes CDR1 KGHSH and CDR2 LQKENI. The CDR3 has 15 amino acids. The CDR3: CASSPSGYGNTEAFF. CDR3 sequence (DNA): TGTGCCAGCTCACCTTCGGGGTACGGGAACACTGAAGCTTTCTTT.

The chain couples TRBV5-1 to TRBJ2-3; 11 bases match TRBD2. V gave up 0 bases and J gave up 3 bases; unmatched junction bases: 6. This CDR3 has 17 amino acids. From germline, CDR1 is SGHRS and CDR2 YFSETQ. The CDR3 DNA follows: TGCGCCAGCAGCTTGGGCGTAGCGGGGGGGCTGACAGATACGCAGTATTTT. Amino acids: CASSLGVAGGLTDTQYF.

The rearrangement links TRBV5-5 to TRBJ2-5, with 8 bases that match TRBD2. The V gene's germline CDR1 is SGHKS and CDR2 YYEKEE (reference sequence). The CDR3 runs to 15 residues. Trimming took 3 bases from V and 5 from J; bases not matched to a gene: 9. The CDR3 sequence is CASSSAGGGGETQYF. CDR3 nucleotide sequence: TGTGCCAGCAGCTCCGCCGGGGGCGGGGGGGAGACCCAGTACTTC.

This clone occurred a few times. CDR3 sequence: CASSLAEDRVGYTF. The CDR3 coding sequence is TGTGCCAGCAGCTTGGCCGAGGACAGGGTTGGCTACACCTTC. The gene calls are TRBV5-5 and TRBJ1-2, with 8 positions matching TRBD1. CDR3 length: 14 residues. The J segment lost 7 bases and the V segment lost 0 bases, leaving 5 bases of the junction unmatched. Germline values: CDR1 SGHKS, CDR2 YYEKEE (reference sequence).

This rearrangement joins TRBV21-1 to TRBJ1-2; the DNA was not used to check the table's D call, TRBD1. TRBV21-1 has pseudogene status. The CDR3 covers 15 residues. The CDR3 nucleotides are TGTGCCAGCAGCCCCAGGGGGTCACAGGGGAATGGCTACACCTTC. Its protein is CASSPRGSQGNGYTF.

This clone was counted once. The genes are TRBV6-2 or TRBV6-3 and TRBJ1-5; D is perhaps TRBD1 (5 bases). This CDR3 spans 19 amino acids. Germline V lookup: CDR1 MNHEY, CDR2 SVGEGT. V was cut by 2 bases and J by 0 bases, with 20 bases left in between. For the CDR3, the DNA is TGTGCCAGCAGTTACGGGGAGGGGATGAGAGGGTATAGCAATCAGCCCCAGCATTTT. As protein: CASSYGEGMRGYSNQPQHF.

Here the CDR3 DNA reads TGCGCCAGCAGCCCGGAGGGGGGGAGTGACTATGGCTACACCTTC. Its translation is CASSPEGGSDYGYTF. The chain combines TRBV4-1 with TRBJ1-2; possible D gene TRBD1, 6 bases. CDR1 and CDR2 from the germline V gene are MGHRA and YSYEKL. V lost 4 bases and J 3 bases, leaving 15 bases between the germline ends. The CDR3 loop spans 15 amino acids.

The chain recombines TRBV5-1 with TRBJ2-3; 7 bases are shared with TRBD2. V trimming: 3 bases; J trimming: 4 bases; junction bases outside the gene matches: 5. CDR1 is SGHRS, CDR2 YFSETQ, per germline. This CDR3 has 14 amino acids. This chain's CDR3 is CASSSLGGSDTQYF. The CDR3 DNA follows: TGCGCCAGCAGCTCCTTGGGAGGGTCAGATACGCAGTATTTT.

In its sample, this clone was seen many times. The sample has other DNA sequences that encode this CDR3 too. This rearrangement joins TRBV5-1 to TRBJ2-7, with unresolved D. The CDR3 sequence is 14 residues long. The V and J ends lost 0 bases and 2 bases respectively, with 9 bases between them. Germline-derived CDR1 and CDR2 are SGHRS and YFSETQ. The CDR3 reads CASSLVVSPYEQYF. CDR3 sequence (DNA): TGCGCCAGCAGCTTGGTAGTTTCTCCCTACGAGCAGTACTTC.

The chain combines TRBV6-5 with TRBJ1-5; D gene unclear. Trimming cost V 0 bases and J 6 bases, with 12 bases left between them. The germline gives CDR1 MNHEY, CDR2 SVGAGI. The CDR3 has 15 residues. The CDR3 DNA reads TGTGCCAGCAGTTACTCCCTGGGAGAGGGTCAGCCCCAGCATTTT. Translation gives CASSYSLGEGQPQHF.

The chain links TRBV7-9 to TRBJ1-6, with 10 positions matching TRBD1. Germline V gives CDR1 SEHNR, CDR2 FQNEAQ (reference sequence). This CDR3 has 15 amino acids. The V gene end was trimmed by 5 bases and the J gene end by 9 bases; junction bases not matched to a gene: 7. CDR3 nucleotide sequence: TGTGCCAGCAGCCAAGAGACAGGGGGCCGTTCACCCCTCCACTTT. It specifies CASSQETGGRSPLHF.

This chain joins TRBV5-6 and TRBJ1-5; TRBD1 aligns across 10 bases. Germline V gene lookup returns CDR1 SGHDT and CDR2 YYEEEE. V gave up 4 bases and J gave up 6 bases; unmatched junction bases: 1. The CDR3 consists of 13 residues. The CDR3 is CASSGQGGQPQHF. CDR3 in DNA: TGTGCCAGCAGCGGACAGGGGGGTCAGCCCCAGCATTTT.

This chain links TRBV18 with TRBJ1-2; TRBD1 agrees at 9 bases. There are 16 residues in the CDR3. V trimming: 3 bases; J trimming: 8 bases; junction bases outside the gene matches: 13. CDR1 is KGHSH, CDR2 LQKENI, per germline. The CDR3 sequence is CASSPPSRDRVNGYTF. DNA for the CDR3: TGTGCCAGCTCACCCCCTTCTAGGGACAGGGTGAACGGCTACACCTTC.